Below are 21 T cell receptor beta chains sequenced from a single sample in a study of OX40 agonist ivuxolimab in advanced cancers. The table came from immunoSEQ multiplex PCR; TCRdb's copy has only in-frame clones and leaves some out. The table has some 45,000 clones, roughly 86% seen once. The material sequenced was CD4+ or CD8+ T cells sorted from blood, taken in a trial of the OX40 agonist ivuxolimab. All receptors derive from an adult with an advanced solid tumor such as melanoma, head and neck, liver or kidney cancer.

The sample holds one count of this clone. V gene TRBV7-7 combines with J gene TRBJ2-3; D is unclear. The CDR3 sequence is 13 residues long. Trimming shortened V by 5 bases and J by 5 bases, and 11 bases separated the two germline ends. The germline V gene has CDR1 SSHAT and CDR2 FNYEAQ (reference sequence). The CDR3 DNA is TGTGCCAGCAGCCTAAGGCTGGAAGATACGCAGTATTTT. Residues: CASSLRLEDTQYF. The variable domain in full, completed from reference TRBV7-7 and TRBJ2-3, reads GAGVSQSPRYKVTKRGQDVTLRCDPISSHATLYWYQQALGQGPEFLTYFNYEAQPDKSGLPSDRFSAERPEGSISTLTIQRTEQRDSAMYRCASSLRLEDTQYFGPGTRLTVL.

The chain combines TRBV28 with TRBJ2-3; unclear D gene. This CDR3 has 16 amino acids. The germline CDR1 and CDR2 sequences are MDHEN and SYDVKM. The V gene lost 2 bases and the J gene lost 2 bases, with 14 bases spanning the gap. For the CDR3, the DNA is TGTGCCAGCAGTTTACTTGGCCGGAACCCCACAGATACGCAGTATTTT. Its protein product is CASSLLGRNPTDTQYF. Supplemented by reference TRBV28 and TRBJ2-3, the full variable domain reads DVKVTQSSRYLVKRTGEKVFLECVQDMDHENMFWYRQDPGLGLRLIYFSYDVKMKEKGDIPEGYSVSREKKERFSLILESASTNQTSMYLCASSLLGRNPTDTQYFGPGTRLTVL.

The chain employs TRBV9 and TRBJ1-1; 7 bases match TRBD1. CDR1 and CDR2 (germline): SGDLS, YYNGEE. The CDR3 consists of 15 residues. Trimming cost V 0 bases and J 6 bases; bases outside gene matches: 8. CDR3 residues: CASSVVEGASPEAFF. The DNA of the CDR3 is TGTGCCAGCAGCGTAGTGGAGGGGGCTTCCCCTGAAGCTTTCTTT.

For the CDR3, the DNA is TGTGCCAGCAGCTTATCACCTCGGGCGGAGAACACCGGGGAGCTGTTTTTT. Translated, it gives CASSLSPRAENTGELFF. The V call is TRBV7-6, the J call TRBJ2-2; D is ambiguous. V lost 2 bases and J 1 base, leaving 14 bases between the germline ends. Per germline, CDR1 SGHVS and CDR2 FNYEAQ. There are 17 residues in the CDR3. The full variable domain, completed using reference TRBV7-6 and TRBJ2-2, is GAGVSQSPRYKVTKRGQDVALRCDPISGHVSLYWYRQALGQGPEFLTYFNYEAQQDKSGLPNDRFSAERPEGSISTLTIQRTEQRDSAMYRCASSLSPRAENTGELFFGEGSRLTVL.

The chain has TRBV5-1 and TRBJ2-1, with 7 bases matching TRBD1. With 8 bases clipped from V and 5 bases from J, the junction kept 7 bases outside the gene matches. CDR1 is SGHRS and CDR2 is YFSETQ in the germline V gene. The CDR3 is made up of 13 amino acids. CDR3 in DNA: TGCGCCAGTTACGACAGGGCAAACAATGAGCAGTTCTTC. Its translation: CASYDRANNEQFF.

The chain joins TRBV6-6 to TRBJ1-1; 9 positions match TRBD1. The CDR3 is 15 residues long. Germline CDR1 MNHNY, CDR2 SVGAGI (reference sequence). V gave up 5 bases and J gave up 3 bases; unmatched junction bases: 7. The CDR3: CASSQATGGYTEAFF. CDR3 bases: TGTGCCAGCAGTCAGGCGACAGGGGGTTACACTGAAGCTTTCTTT.

This chain links TRBV7-9 with TRBJ1-2; D is uncertain. The V gene lost 1 base and the J gene lost 1 base, with 4 bases spanning the gap. This CDR3 has 13 amino acids. Germline values: CDR1 SEHNR, CDR2 FQNEAQ (reference sequence). This CDR3 reads CASSLVGNYGYTF. CDR3 coding DNA: TGTGCCAGCAGCTTAGTGGGTAACTATGGCTACACCTTC.

This clone was observed a single time. V is TRBV19 and J is TRBJ2-7, with TRBD1 as a possible D gene (6 bases). Between the trimmed V and J ends, which lost 4 bases and 0 bases, there was a span of 7 bases. Germline V CDR1 and CDR2: LNHDA, SQIVND (reference sequence). This CDR3 has 13 amino acids. The CDR3 protein is CASSNRDSYEQYF. CDR3 coding DNA: TGTGCCAGTAGTAACAGGGACTCCTACGAGCAGTACTTC.

The chain couples TRBV9 to TRBJ2-1; 7 bases are a match to TRBD2. Germline V gives CDR1 SGDLS, CDR2 YYNGEE. This CDR3 region has 14 residues. The V and J ends lost 3 bases and 4 bases, in that order; junction bases with no gene match: 4. The CDR3: CASSEGSGYNEQFF. The CDR3 region has the DNA TGTGCCAGCAGCGAGGGTAGCGGGTACAATGAGCAGTTCTTC.

The rearrangement joins TRBV13 to TRBJ1-5; TRBD1 agrees at 9 bases. The junction had 8 bases not matched to a gene; V was cut back by 5 bases and J by 0 bases. Germline assignment: CDR1 PRHDT and CDR2 FYEKMQ (reference sequence). This CDR3 is 17 amino acids long. The CDR3 loop reads CASSLFRDRDSNQPQHF. In nucleotides, the CDR3 is TGTGCCAGCAGCCTATTCCGGGACAGGGATAGCAATCAGCCCCAGCATTTT.

J is TRBJ2-7 and V is TRBV7-9; D is perhaps TRBD1 (6 bases). From germline, CDR1 is SEHNR and CDR2 FQNEAQ (reference sequence). With 1 base removed from V and 5 bases from J, the gap between germline ends came to 9 bases. The CDR3 consists of 13 residues. This chain's CDR3 is CASSLERTDEQYF. The CDR3 region has the DNA TGTGCCAGCAGCTTAGAACGGACAGACGAGCAGTACTTC.

The CDR3 DNA reads TGTGCCAGCAGTTACTCTACAGGGGGCGCAAGAGCTGAAGCTTTCTTT. Translating it yields CASSYSTGGARAEAFF. V usage is TRBV6-5 and J usage is TRBJ1-1; TRBD1 agrees at 9 bases. J lost 6 bases, V lost 0 bases, and 8 bases had no gene match. The CDR3 extends over 16 amino acids. Germline V gene lookup returns CDR1 MNHEY and CDR2 SVGAGI.

The gene calls are TRBV6-6 and TRBJ1-1; D possibly corresponds to TRBD1 (5 bases). Trimming shortened V by 6 bases and J by 6 bases, and 11 bases separated the two germline ends. This CDR3 has 12 amino acids. Germline CDR1 and CDR2: MNHNY and SVGAGI (reference sequence). As DNA, the CDR3 is TGTGCCAGCAGCCCGGGGGGACCTGAAGCTTTCTTT. The encoded protein is CASSPGGPEAFF.

The V and J genes are TRBV7-9 and TRBJ1-1; maybe TRBD1 (5 bases). The germline V and J ends were trimmed by 8 bases and 3 bases, with 10 bases remaining between them. The CDR3 runs 12 residues. Germline V gene data show CDR1 as SEHNR and CDR2 as FQNEAQ (reference sequence). CDR3 DNA sequence: TGTGCCAGCCTGTGGGGCGACACTGAAGCTTTCTTT. It specifies CASLWGDTEAFF. Filled out from reference TRBV7-9 and TRBJ1-1, the complete variable domain reads DTGVSQNPRHKITKRGQNVTFRCDPISEHNRLYWYRQTLGQGPEFLTYFQNEAQLEKSRLLSDRFSAERPKGSFSTLEIQRTEQGDSAMYLCASLWGDTEAFFGQGTRLTVV.

This chain connects TRBV12-5 to TRBJ2-1; unclear D gene. V lost 4 bases and J 6 bases, leaving 7 bases between the germline ends. This CDR3 is 12 amino acids long. Per the germline V gene, CDR1 is LGHNT and CDR2 is FRNRAP. The DNA for the CDR3 is TGTGCTAGTGGTTCCCTCGGCAATGAGCAGTTCTTC. Its protein product is CASGSLGNEQFF. Complete variable domain (other parts from reference TRBV12-5 and TRBJ2-1): DARVTQTPRHKVTEMGQEVTMRCQPILGHNTVFWYRQTMMQGLELLAYFRNRAPLDDSGMPKDRFSAEMPDATLATLKIQPSEPRDSAVYFCASGSLGNEQFFGPGTRLTVL.

The genes are TRBV6-5 and TRBJ1-6, with D maybe TRBD1 (6 bases). This CDR3 contains 14 residues. The V and J ends lost 0 bases and 10 bases respectively, with 10 bases between them. Germline CDR1 reads MNHEY; CDR2 reads SVGAGI. The CDR3 nucleotides read TGTGCCAGCAGTTACTCAACAGGGCTGTCACCCCTCCACTTT. Protein: CASSYSTGLSPLHF.

The rearrangement uses TRBV5-5 and TRBJ1-4; 12 bases fit TRBD1. The junction had 6 bases not matched to a gene; V was cut back by 4 bases and J by 8 bases. The CDR3 contains 15 residues. Germline values: CDR1 SGHKS, CDR2 YYEKEE (reference sequence). CDR3 nucleotide sequence: TGTGCCAGCAGCGGGGACAGGGGGCGAAAGGAAAAACTGTTTTTT. Translation gives CASSGDRGRKEKLFF. The complete variable domain, with remaining parts taken from reference TRBV5-5 and TRBJ1-4, reads DAGVTQSPTHLIKTRGQQVTLRCSPISGHKSVSWYQQVLGQGPQFIFQYYEKEERGRGNFPDRFSARQFPNYSSELNVNALLLGDSALYLCASSGDRGRKEKLFFGSGTQLSVL.

This chain connects TRBV6-5 to TRBJ2-7, with D unclear. V lost 8 bases, J lost 5 bases, and 7 bases lay in between. Germline V gives CDR1 MNHEY, CDR2 SVGAGI. The CDR3 is made up of 10 amino acids. CDR3 amino acids: CASGTHEQYF. In DNA form, the CDR3 reads TGTGCCAGCGGTACCCACGAGCAGTACTTC.

The V call is TRBV9, the J call TRBJ1-5; D is unresolved. This CDR3 is 15 amino acids long. V was shortened by 4 bases and J by 2 bases, with 13 bases between the two germline ends. Germline V lookup: CDR1 SGDLS, CDR2 YYNGEE. The CDR3 loop reads CASSSGWGGNQPQHF. The DNA of the CDR3 is TGTGCCAGCAGCTCGGGTTGGGGAGGCAATCAGCCCCAGCATTTT.

The V and J genes are TRBV7-2 and TRBJ2-5, with D unclear. The CDR3 loop spans 14 amino acids. From germline, CDR1 is SGHTA and CDR2 FQGNSA. V shed 5 bases and J shed 2 bases, with 12 bases lying between them. CDR3 sequence (DNA): TGTGCCAGCAGCCCCTCAGTGTGGCAAGAGACCCAGTACTTC. This gives the protein CASSPSVWQETQYF. Variable domain in full (rest from reference TRBV7-2 and TRBJ2-5): GAGVSQSPSNKVTEKGKDVELRCDPISGHTALYWYRQSLGQGLEFLIYFQGNSAPDKSGLPSDRFSAERTGGSVSTLTIQRTQQEDSAVYLCASSPSVWQETQYFGPGTRLLVL.

The chain recombines TRBV5-1 with TRBJ2-1; TRBD2 matches at 9 bases. The CDR3 runs to 15 residues. After removal of 3 bases from V and 7 bases from J, the junction contained 8 bases not matched to a gene. Germline CDR1 and CDR2: SGHRS and YFSETQ. The CDR3 loop is CASSSMGLAGNEQFF. The CDR3 DNA reads as TGCGCCAGCAGCTCCATGGGGCTAGCGGGGAATGAGCAGTTCTTC.